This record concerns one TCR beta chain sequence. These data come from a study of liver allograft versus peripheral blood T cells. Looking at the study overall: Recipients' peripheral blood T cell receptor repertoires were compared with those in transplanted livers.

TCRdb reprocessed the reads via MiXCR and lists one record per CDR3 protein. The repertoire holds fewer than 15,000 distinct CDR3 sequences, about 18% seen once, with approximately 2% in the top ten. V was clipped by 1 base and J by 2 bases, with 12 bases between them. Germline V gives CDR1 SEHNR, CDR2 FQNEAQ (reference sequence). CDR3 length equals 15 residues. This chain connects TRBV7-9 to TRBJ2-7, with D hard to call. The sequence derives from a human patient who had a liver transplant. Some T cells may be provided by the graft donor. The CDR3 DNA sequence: TGTGCCAGCAGCTTAGAAGGACCAATCGCCTACGAGCAGTACTTC. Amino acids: CASSLEGPIAYEQYF.